This TCR beta chain was identified during a study of graft-versus-host responses after intestinal transplantation. Study-level information: Multivisceral, liver-intestinal, or isolated intestinal transplants were received by the recipients. Induction with anti-thymocyte globulin, then tacrolimus and steroids for roughly three years, was given to all recipients. Overall study findings and caveats: Graft-donor T cell macrochimerism in patients accompanied high graft-versus-host to host-versus-graft clonal ratios in allografts.

As for this clone: What it binds is unknown.

Method: immunoSEQ multiplex PCR; TCRdb's copy keeps in-frame clones and lacks some. The sample has roughly 4,500 clones, approximately 70% seen once. Deletions cut 7 bases from V and 2 bases from J, with 17 bases between. This CDR3 has 15 residues. The germline V gene has CDR1 MDHEN and CDR2 SYDVKM. Lymphocytes (intraepithelial and lamina propria) were released by processing the graft tissue. The receptor comes from a human patient who received an intestinal transplant, so some T cells may come from the graft donor. The material sequenced was ileum tissue, taken 17 days after transplant. The gene calls are TRBV28 and TRBJ1-2; the D gene is possibly TRBD1 (6 bases). The DNA for the CDR3 is TGTGCCAGCAAATGGGCAGGGGCTTCGAACTATGGCTACACCTTC. Protein product: CASKWAGASNYGYTF.